This paragraph covers one T cell receptor beta chain sequence. Only in-frame clones appear in the TCRdb table, and some are missing; sequencing was by immunoSEQ multiplex PCR. The sample gives 25,000 to 35,000 clones, nearly 90% of which show up once; about 10% is in the top ten. The source of the sample is a study of T cell changes during pregnancy in multiple sclerosis. Per the germline V gene, CDR1 is SGDLS and CDR2 is YYNGEE. This CDR3 region has 14 residues. Losses at the gene ends were 3 bases for V and 2 bases for J; bases not matched to a gene: 3. The clonotype comes from a female donor with multiple sclerosis, enrolled in a pregnancy study. The sample consisted of CD8+ T cells from peripheral blood mononuclear cells, taken in the second trimester of pregnancy. The chain employs TRBV9 and TRBJ2-3, with TRBD1 identical over 7 bases. In DNA, the CDR3 is TGTGCCAGCAGCGACGGGACAGTCACAGATACGCAGTATTTT. It specifies CASSDGTVTDTQYF.